This T cell receptor beta chain was recovered during a study of early T cells in non-severe SARS-CoV-2 infection. Researchers tagged individual cDNA molecules with unique molecular identifiers. One entry per CDR3 protein results from TCRdb running MiXCR on the 5' RACE reads. Found here are about 110,000 distinct CDR3 sequences, roughly 12% of them singletons; the top ten hold 2.5% to 4%. The CDR3 loop spans 13 amino acids. V lost 5 bases, J lost 1 base, and 7 bases lay in between. Germline CDR1 reads KGHDR; CDR2 reads SFDVKD. This sequence joins TRBV24-1 and TRBJ1-1, with a tentative D call TRBD1 (5 bases). The sequenced sample was whole blood. The receptor comes from an adult who was a healthcare worker with PCR-confirmed SARS-CoV-2 infection or an uninfected control (not recorded which). As DNA, the CDR3 is TGTGCCACCAGTGTCGGGGCGAACACTGAAGCTTTCTTT. This translates into CATSVGANTEAFF.